This T cell receptor beta chain is from a study of OX40 agonist ivuxolimab in advanced cancers. Study-wide context: While on treatment, patients had intravenous ivuxolimab at 0.01 to 10 mg/kg every 2 weeks.

The CDR3 covers 16 residues. Per germline, CDR1 SEHNR and CDR2 FQNEAQ (reference sequence). V lost 5 bases to trimming and J lost 0 bases, with 14 bases between them. Study findings and constraints: CD8+ T cells (on average) carried more expanded clones than CD4+ T cells.

This clone was recorded once. The antigen is not known. Systemic immunosuppression or autoimmune disease history was grounds to exclude patients. TCRdb's copy holds only in-frame clones and misses some; the assay was immunoSEQ multiplex PCR. The sample has roughly 50,000 clones, around three quarters seen once. The V and J genes are TRBV7-9 and TRBJ1-3; no definite D call. This specimen was CD4+ or CD8+ T cells sorted from blood, taken in a trial of the OX40 agonist ivuxolimab. The receptor comes from an adult with an advanced solid tumor such as melanoma, head and neck, liver or kidney cancer. CDR3 region: CASSVLRWYSGNTIYF. CDR3 nucleotides: TGTGCCAGCAGCGTCCTAAGGTGGTACTCTGGAAACACCATATATTTT.